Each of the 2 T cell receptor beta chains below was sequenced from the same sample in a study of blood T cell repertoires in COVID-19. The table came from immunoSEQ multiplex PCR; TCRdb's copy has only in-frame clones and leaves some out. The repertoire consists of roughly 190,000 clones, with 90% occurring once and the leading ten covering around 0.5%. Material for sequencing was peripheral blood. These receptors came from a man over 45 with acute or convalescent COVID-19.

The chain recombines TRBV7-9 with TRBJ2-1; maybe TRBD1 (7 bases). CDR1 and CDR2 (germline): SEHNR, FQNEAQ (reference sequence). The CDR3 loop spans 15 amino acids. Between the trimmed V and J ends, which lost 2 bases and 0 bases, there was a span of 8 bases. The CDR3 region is CASSLQGGSYNEQFF. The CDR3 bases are TGTGCCAGCAGCTTACAGGGGGGCTCCTACAATGAGCAGTTCTTC.

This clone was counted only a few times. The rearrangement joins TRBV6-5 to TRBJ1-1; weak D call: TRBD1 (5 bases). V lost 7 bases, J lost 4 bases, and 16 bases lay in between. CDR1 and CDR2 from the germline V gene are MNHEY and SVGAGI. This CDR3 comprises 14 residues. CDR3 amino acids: CASKEVVGGTEAFF. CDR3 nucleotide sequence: TGTGCCAGCAAAGAAGTTGTGGGGGGCACTGAAGCTTTCTTT.